The 3 T cell receptor beta chains below come from one sample, sequenced in a study of blood T cells in healthy people across ages. Primed by a sample-barcoded 5' primer and a J-beta primer mix, a second PCR proceeded for 7 to 11 cycles. Using its own MiXCR run on the 5' RACE reads, TCRdb lists one record per CDR3 protein. Seen here are around 1,800,000 distinct CDR3 sequences, about 39% observed once, and the top ten hold under 25%. Sequencing used blood. The receptors stem from a human donor in good health.

The chain recombines TRBV7-2 with TRBJ1-2; D call uncertain. Between the trimmed V and J ends, which lost 3 bases and 4 bases, there was a span of 15 bases. The CDR3 runs to 15 residues. Germline V gene data show CDR1 as SGHTA and CDR2 as FQGNSA. CDR3 amino acids: CASSFFADDGYGYTF. CDR3 nucleotide sequence: TGTGCCAGCAGCTTTTTCGCAGACGATGGCTATGGCTACACCTTC.

The V call is TRBV7-2, the J call TRBJ2-3, with D perhaps TRBD2 (8 bases). This CDR3 has 20 amino acids. The ends were cut back, 1 base at V and 2 bases at J, with 25 bases in the middle. The germline V gene encodes CDR1 SGHTA and CDR2 FQGNSA. The CDR3 DNA reads TGTGCCAGCAGCTTAGTCTGGGGCGGACAGGCGGGGGGATCCACAGATACGCAGTATTTT. It codes for CASSLVWGGQAGGSTDTQYF. The full variable domain, in which reference TRBV7-2 and TRBJ2-3 provide the parts outside the CDR3, is GAGVSQSPSNKVTEKGKDVELRCDPISGHTALYWYRQSLGQGLEFLIYFQGNSAPDKSGLPSDRFSAERTGGSVSTLTIQRTQQEDSAVYLCASSLVWGGQAGGSTDTQYFGPGTRLTVL.

This clonotype was recorded a few times. The chain couples TRBV28 to TRBJ2-3; 8 nucleotides agree with TRBD2. The CDR3 extends over 16 amino acids. The germline CDR1 and CDR2 sequences are MDHEN and SYDVKM. V lost 5 bases, J lost 4 bases, and 11 bases stayed unmatched. The CDR3 DNA is TGTGCCAGCAGTCCGCCAGGGGCGGGGGGCCCAGATACGCAGTATTTT. The encoded protein is CASSPPGAGGPDTQYF.